The rows below give T cell receptor beta chains drawn from one sample of a study of monozygotic twins with inflammatory bowel disease. Each CDR3 protein gets one entry in TCRdb, which reprocessed the 5' RACE reads and gives no DNA. The listing contains around 400,000 distinct CDR3 sequences. The source material was blood. These receptors were obtained from a human donor with ulcerative colitis or Crohn's disease, or a healthy co-twin of an affected twin (not recorded which). CDR3s include the opening cysteine and the closing phenylalanine or tryptophan.

J: TRBJ2-6
V: TRBV5-6
CDR3: CASSLTGPGANVLTF

J: TRBJ2-2
V: TRBV11-2
CDR3: CASSSGRGISGELFF

J: TRBJ2-7
V: TRBV29-1
CDR3: CSVLDFAYEQYF

J: TRBJ2-7
V: TRBV28
CDR3: CASSFHLASGSYEQYF

J: TRBJ1-1
V: TRBV25-1
CDR3: CASSARLGTGVNTEAFF

J: TRBJ2-1
V: TRBV2
CDR3: CASSEDRSSYNEQFF

J: TRBJ1-6
V: TRBV5-5
CDR3: CASSPGLNSPLHF

J: TRBJ2-1
V: TRBV29-1
CDR3: CSAQEDRYNEQFF

J: TRBJ2-7
V: TRBV4-1
CDR3: CASSASLAGYEQYF

J: TRBJ1-1
V: TRBV11-1
CDR3: CASSFVLGGSEAFF

J: TRBJ2-7
V: TRBV24-1
CDR3: CATSDSLSGGPPYEQYF

J: TRBJ2-7
V: TRBV4-1
CDR3: CASSPTSGVSQQYF

J: TRBJ2-1
V: TRBV11-3
CDR3: CASSLDKAGGPSEQFF

J: TRBJ2-1
V: TRBV6-5
CDR3: CASSSTSRGPIPSEQFF

J: TRBJ2-3
V: TRBV20-1
CDR3: CSARAAAVRTDTQYF

J: TRBJ2-5
V: TRBV11-2
CDR3: CASSLVGSGLAGAARETQYF

J: TRBJ1-4
V: TRBV6-1
CDR3: CATLDRANEKLFF

J: TRBJ2-3
V: TRBV7-9
CDR3: CASSYRQGLLDTQYF

J: TRBJ2-5
V: TRBV5-6
CDR3: CASGSLLAGVQETQYF

J: TRBJ2-7
V: TRBV7-2
CDR3: CASSVLDRGHEQYF

J: TRBJ2-2
V: TRBV12-5
CDR3: CASSFGSGSVGELFF

J: TRBJ2-3
V: TRBV18
CDR3: CASSLDAGGADTQYF

J: TRBJ2-5
V: TRBV28
CDR3: CASRETRRETQYF

J: TRBJ1-5
V: TRBV7-2
CDR3: CASSIGTANQPQHF

J: TRBJ2-1
V: TRBV7-2
CDR3: CASSLGGGVSYNEQFF

J: TRBJ1-3
V: TRBV5-5
CDR3: CASSLDSGSGNTIYF

J: TRBJ2-3
V: TRBV5-4
CDR3: CASSLAVGLAGGPDTQYF

J: TRBJ1-1
V: TRBV7-9
CDR3: CASSTGTHTEAFF

J: TRBJ2-2
V: TRBV12-3/TRBV12-4
CDR3: CASSFTSGELFF

J: TRBJ2-3
V: TRBV28
CDR3: CASSRLAPGEQYF

J: TRBJ2-1
V: TRBV7-9
CDR3: CASSLAGGKSSYNEQFF

J: TRBJ2-7
V: TRBV3-1
CDR3: CASSQAVSVEQYF

J: TRBJ2-2
V: TRBV20-1
CDR3: CSASTSGRFVGELFF

J: TRBJ2-3
V: TRBV7-2
CDR3: CASSFVAGTDTQYF

J: TRBJ1-1
V: TRBV27
CDR3: CASSFSRGQIPYEAFF

J: TRBJ2-7
V: TRBV28
CDR3: CASLRLAGAYEQYF

J: TRBJ2-2
V: TRBV7-6
CDR3: CASSKQGNTGELFF

J: TRBJ2-1
V: TRBV11-2
CDR3: CASSPVGEQFF

J: TRBJ2-5
V: TRBV9
CDR3: CASSGGVDQETQYF

J: TRBJ1-2
V: TRBV6-1
CDR3: CASSLREDRLYGYTF

J: TRBJ1-1
V: TRBV3-1
CDR3: CASSQSLNTEAFF

J: TRBJ2-3
V: TRBV27
CDR3: CAISNRHLAGGPDTQYF

J: TRBJ2-5
V: TRBV3-1
CDR3: CASSHQLETQYF

J: TRBJ1-5
V: TRBV18
CDR3: CASSPQGASNQPQHF

J: TRBJ1-5
V: TRBV12-3/TRBV12-4
CDR3: CASRPGTGGNQPQHF

J: TRBJ2-7
V: TRBV7-2
CDR3: CASSFLGLSYEQYF

J: TRBJ2-1
V: TRBV9
CDR3: CASSVATGAPFF

J: TRBJ1-2
V: TRBV5-1
CDR3: CASSLERADYGYTF

J: TRBJ1-1
V: TRBV10-3
CDR3: CAIRSQRQRNTEAFF

J: TRBJ2-2
V: TRBV28
CDR3: CASSFPITAGELFF

J: TRBJ2-1
V: TRBV7-9
CDR3: CASGMTSGNEQFF

J: TRBJ1-1
V: TRBV6-2/TRBV6-3
CDR3: CASSFSVTNTEAFF

J: TRBJ2-3
V: TRBV28
CDR3: CASSQGLAGVTDTQYF

J: TRBJ1-2
V: TRBV19
CDR3: CASSMAGTDYGYTF

J: TRBJ2-5
V: TRBV14
CDR3: CASSHWEAETQYF

J: TRBJ2-1
V: TRBV3-1
CDR3: CASSQGGGAAYNEQFF

J: TRBJ2-7
V: TRBV27
CDR3: CASRAGQSYEQYF

J: TRBJ2-2
V: TRBV5-1
CDR3: CASRADNTGELFF

J: TRBJ2-4
V: TRBV5-1
CDR3: CASSTRTSGKNIQYF

J: TRBJ1-2
V: TRBV5-4
CDR3: CASSLGWDTYGYTF